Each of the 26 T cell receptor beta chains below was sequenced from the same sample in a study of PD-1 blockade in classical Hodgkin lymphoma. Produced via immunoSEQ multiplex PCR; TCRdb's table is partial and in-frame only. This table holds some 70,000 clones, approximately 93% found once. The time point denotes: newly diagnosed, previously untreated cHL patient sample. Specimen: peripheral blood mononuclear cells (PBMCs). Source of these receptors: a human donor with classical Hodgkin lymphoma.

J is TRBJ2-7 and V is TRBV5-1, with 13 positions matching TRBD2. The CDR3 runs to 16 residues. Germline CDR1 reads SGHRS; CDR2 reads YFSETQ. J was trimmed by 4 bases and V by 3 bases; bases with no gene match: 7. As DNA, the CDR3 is TGCGCCAGCAGCTCTGGCGGACTAGCGGGGGATTACGAGCAGTACTTC. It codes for CASSSGGLAGDYEQYF.

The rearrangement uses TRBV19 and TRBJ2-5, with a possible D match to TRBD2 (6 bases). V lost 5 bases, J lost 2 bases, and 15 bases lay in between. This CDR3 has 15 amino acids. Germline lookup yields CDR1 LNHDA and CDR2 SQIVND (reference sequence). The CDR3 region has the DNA TGTGCCAGTAGTCCCCAAGCAGCGGGTCAAGAGACCCAGTACTTC. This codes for CASSPQAAGQETQYF.

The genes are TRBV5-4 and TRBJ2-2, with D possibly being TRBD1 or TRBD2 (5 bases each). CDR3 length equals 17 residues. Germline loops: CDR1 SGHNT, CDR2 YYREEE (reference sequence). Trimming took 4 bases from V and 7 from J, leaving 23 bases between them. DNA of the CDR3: TGTGCCAGCAGCGATAACCCTATTAGGGACGTGGACGGGGAGCTGTTTTTT. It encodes CASSDNPIRDVDGELFF.

The CDR3: CASSLARLAGGDEQFF. For the CDR3, the DNA is TGTGCCAGCAGCTTAGCGCGACTAGCCGGGGGCGATGAGCAGTTCTTC. The gene calls are TRBV7-2 and TRBJ2-1; TRBD2 might be the D (7 bases). Trimming removed 0 bases from V and 8 bases from J, with 17 bases in between. This CDR3 spans 16 amino acids. Germline V CDR1 and CDR2: SGHTA, FQGNSA. Complete variable domain (other parts from reference TRBV7-2 and TRBJ2-1): GAGVSQSPSNKVTEKGKDVELRCDPISGHTALYWYRQSLGQGLEFLIYFQGNSAPDKSGLPSDRFSAERTGGSVSTLTIQRTQQEDSAVYLCASSLARLAGGDEQFFGPGTRLTVL.

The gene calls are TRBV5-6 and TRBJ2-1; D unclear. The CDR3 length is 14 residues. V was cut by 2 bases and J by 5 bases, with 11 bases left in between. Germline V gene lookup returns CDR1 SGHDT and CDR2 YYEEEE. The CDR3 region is CASSFLSRNNEQFF. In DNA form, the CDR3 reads TGTGCCAGCAGCTTTTTGTCACGGAACAATGAGCAGTTCTTC.

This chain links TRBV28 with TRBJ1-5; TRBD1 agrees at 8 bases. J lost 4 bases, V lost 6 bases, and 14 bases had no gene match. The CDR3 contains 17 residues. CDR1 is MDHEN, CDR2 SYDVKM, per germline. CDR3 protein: CASSLARQGTRNQPQHF. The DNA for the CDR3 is TGTGCCAGCAGCCTAGCTAGACAGGGGACTAGGAATCAGCCCCAGCATTTT.

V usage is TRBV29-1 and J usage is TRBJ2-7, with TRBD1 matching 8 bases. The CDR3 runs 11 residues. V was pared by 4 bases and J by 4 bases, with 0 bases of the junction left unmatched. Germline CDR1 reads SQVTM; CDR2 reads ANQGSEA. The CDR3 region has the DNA TGCAGCGTTGGGACAGGGTACGAGCAGTACTTC. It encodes CSVGTGYEQYF.

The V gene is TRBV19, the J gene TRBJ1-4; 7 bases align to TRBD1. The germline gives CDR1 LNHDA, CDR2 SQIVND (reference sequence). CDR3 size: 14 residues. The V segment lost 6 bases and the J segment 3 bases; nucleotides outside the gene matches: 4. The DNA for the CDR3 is TGTGCCAGTAGGACAGGGCTTTCTAATGAAAAACTGTTTTTT. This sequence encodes CASRTGLSNEKLFF.

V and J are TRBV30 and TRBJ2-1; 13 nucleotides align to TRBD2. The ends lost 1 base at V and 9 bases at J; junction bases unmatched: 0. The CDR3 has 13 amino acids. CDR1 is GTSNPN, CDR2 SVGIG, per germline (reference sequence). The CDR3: CAWSGLAGGEQFF. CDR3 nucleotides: TGTGCCTGGAGTGGACTAGCGGGAGGTGAGCAGTTCTTC.

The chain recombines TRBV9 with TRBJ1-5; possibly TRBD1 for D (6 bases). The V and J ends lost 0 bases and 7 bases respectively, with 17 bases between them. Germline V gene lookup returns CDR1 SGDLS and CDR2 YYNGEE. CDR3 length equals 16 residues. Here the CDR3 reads CASSVELRGKIQPQHF. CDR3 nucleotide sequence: TGTGCCAGCAGCGTAGAATTAAGGGGGAAGATCCAGCCCCAGCATTTT.

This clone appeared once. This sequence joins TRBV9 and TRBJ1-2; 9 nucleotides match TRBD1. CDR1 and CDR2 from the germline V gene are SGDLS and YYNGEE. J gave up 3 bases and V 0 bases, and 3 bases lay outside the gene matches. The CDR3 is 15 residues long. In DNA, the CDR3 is TGTGCCAGCAGCGTAGGAGACAGGGGGTACTATGGCTACACCTTC. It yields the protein CASSVGDRGYYGYTF.

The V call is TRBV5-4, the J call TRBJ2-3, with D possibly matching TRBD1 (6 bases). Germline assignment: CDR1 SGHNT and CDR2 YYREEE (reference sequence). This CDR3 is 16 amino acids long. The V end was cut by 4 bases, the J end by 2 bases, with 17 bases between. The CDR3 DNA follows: TGTGCCAGCAGCGGTGCCGGGACACAATTCACAGATACGCAGTATTTT. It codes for CASSGAGTQFTDTQYF.

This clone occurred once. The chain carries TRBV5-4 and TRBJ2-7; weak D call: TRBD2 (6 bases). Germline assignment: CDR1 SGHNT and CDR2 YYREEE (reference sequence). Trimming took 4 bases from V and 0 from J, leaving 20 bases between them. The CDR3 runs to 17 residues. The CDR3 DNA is TGTGCCAGCAGCCGGGGTGGGGGGAGCAAGGGCTCCTACGAGCAGTACTTC. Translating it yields CASSRGGGSKGSYEQYF.

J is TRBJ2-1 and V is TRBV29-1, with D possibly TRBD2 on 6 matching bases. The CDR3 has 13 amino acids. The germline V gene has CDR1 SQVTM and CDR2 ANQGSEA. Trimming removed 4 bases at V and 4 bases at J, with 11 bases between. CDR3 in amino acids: CSVAGDGYNEQFF. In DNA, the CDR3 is TGCAGCGTTGCGGGGGACGGTTACAATGAGCAGTTCTTC.

The CDR3 loop reads CASSFGDRALNTEAFF. CDR3 coding DNA: TGCGCCAGCAGCTTCGGGGACAGGGCGTTGAACACTGAAGCTTTCTTT. The chain joins TRBV5-1 to TRBJ1-1; 9 bases fit TRBD1. The CDR3 has 16 amino acids. With 2 bases clipped from V and 0 bases from J, the junction kept 5 bases outside the gene matches. The germline CDR1 and CDR2 sequences are SGHRS and YFSETQ. Variable domain in full (rest from reference TRBV5-1 and TRBJ1-1): KAGVTQTPRYLIKTRGQQVTLSCSPISGHRSVSWYQQTPGQGLQFLFEYFSETQRNKGNFPGRFSGRQFSNSRSEMNVSTLELGDSALYLCASSFGDRALNTEAFFGQGTRLTVV.

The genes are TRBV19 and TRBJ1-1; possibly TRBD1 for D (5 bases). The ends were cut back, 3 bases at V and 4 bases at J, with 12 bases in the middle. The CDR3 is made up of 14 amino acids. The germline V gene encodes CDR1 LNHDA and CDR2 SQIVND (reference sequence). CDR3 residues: CASSIQGWSTEAFF. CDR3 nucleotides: TGTGCCAGTAGTATTCAGGGATGGAGCACTGAAGCTTTCTTT.

The CDR3 spells CASSLQRGTTEAFF. The CDR3 region has the DNA TGTGCCAGCAGCTTGCAGAGAGGTACCACTGAAGCTTTCTTT. V usage is TRBV5-4 and J usage is TRBJ1-1; D gene ambiguous. This CDR3 is 14 amino acids long. The germline CDR1 and CDR2 sequences are SGHNT and YYREEE (reference sequence). Trimming stripped 1 base from V and 4 bases from J, with 11 bases between.

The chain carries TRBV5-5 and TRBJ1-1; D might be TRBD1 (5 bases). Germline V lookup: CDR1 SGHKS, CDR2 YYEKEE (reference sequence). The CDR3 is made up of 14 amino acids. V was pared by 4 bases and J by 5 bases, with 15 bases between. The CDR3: CASSGRTGTTEAFF. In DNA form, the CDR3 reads TGTGCCAGCAGCGGACGAACAGGAACAACTGAAGCTTTCTTT.

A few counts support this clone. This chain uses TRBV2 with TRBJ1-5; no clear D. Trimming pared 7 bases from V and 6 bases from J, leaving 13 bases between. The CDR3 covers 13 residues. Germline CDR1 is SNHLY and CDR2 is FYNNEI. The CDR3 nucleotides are TGTGCCAGCACTCGAGTTGGGATTCAGCCCCAGCATTTT. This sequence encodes CASTRVGIQPQHF.

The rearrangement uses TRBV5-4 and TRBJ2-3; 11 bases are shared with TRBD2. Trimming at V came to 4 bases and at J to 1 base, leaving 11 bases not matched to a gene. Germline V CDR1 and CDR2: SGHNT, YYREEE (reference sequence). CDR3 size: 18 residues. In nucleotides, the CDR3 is TGTGCCAGCAGCAATCATCCGGGACTAGCGGCACGCACAGATACGCAGTATTTT. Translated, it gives CASSNHPGLAARTDTQYF.

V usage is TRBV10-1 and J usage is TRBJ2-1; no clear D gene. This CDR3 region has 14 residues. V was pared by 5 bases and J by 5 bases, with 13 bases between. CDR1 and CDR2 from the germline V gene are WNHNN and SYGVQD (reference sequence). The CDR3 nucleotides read TGCGCCAGCAGTCCACCGGCCCCGAACAATGAGCAGTTCTTC. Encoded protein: CASSPPAPNNEQFF.

The CDR3 is CASSQDVGFSYEQYF. In DNA form, the CDR3 reads TGCGCCAGCAGCCAAGATGTTGGGTTCTCCTACGAGCAGTACTTC. V and J are TRBV4-3 and TRBJ2-7; D remains ambiguous. CDR1 is LGHNA, CDR2 YSLEER, per germline. CDR3 length: 15 residues. The V and J ends lost 0 bases and 0 bases respectively, with 9 bases between them.

The DNA of the CDR3 is TGTGCCAGCAGCAAAGAGGAGGGCCCTTGCGGAAACACCATATATTTT. This codes for CASSKEEGPCGNTIYF. The chain is built from TRBV21-1 and TRBJ1-3. TRBV21-1 is a recognized pseudogene. This CDR3 spans 16 amino acids.

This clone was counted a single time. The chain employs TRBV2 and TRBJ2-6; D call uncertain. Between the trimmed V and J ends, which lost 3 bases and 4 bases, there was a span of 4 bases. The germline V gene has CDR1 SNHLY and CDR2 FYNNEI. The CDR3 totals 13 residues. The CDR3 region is CASSDDGANVLTF. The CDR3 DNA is TGTGCCAGCAGTGACGACGGGGCCAACGTCCTGACTTTC.

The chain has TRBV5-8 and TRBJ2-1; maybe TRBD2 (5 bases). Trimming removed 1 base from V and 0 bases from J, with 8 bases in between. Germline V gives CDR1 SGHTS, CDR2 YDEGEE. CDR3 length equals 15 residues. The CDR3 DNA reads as TGTGCCAGCAGCTTGAGGGAGAGCTCCTACAATGAGCAGTTCTTC. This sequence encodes CASSLRESSYNEQFF.

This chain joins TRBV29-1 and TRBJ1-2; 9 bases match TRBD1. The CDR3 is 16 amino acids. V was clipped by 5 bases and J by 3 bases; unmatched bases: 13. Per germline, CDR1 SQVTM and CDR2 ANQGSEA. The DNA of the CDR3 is TGCAGCGTTCGAACCGGGACAGGGTTTTCAGACTATGGCTACACCTTC. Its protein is CSVRTGTGFSDYGYTF.